These 20 T cell receptor beta chains were all obtained from the same sample, sequenced in a study of spatial heterogeneity in lung cancer. TCRdb called the 5' RACE reads again in MiXCR, with one record for every CDR3 protein. The sample lists roughly 79,000 distinct CDR3 sequences, approximately 12% occurring once. Time point noted: sample taken at primary tumor resection. Whole RNA from tumor, nontumor lung or frozen PBMC was sequenced unsorted. The sequencing here drew on PBMCs, taken at surgery. These receptors were obtained from a male donor with early-stage non-small cell lung cancer.

The chain couples TRBV3-1 to TRBJ1-1; the D gene is possibly TRBD1 (5 bases). The CDR3 totals 15 residues. The germline gives CDR1 LGHDT, CDR2 YNNKEL (reference sequence). V shed 4 bases and J shed 2 bases, with 14 bases lying between them. CDR3 coding DNA: TGTGCCAGCAGCCTTTTCAGGGCCGATAACACTGAAGCTTTCTTT. This encodes CASSLFRADNTEAFF.

This sequence joins TRBV28 and TRBJ2-7, with 13 bases fitting TRBD2. This CDR3 contains 14 residues. Trimming at V came to 7 bases and at J to 3 bases, leaving 3 bases not matched to a gene. CDR1 and CDR2 (germline): MDHEN, SYDVKM. CDR3 amino acids: CASTRTSGSYEQYF. The CDR3 region has the DNA TGTGCCAGCACTCGGACTAGCGGGAGCTACGAGCAGTACTTC.

The V call is TRBV28, the J call TRBJ1-2; D is unclear. The V end was cut by 5 bases, the J end by 7 bases, with 14 bases between. The CDR3 totals 13 residues. Germline-derived CDR1 and CDR2 are MDHEN and SYDVKM. In nucleotides, the CDR3 is TGTGCCAGCAGTCCGGTCCGGACGAGTGGCTACACCTTC. It translates to CASSPVRTSGYTF.

The chain combines TRBV12-3 or TRBV12-4 with TRBJ2-1, with 12 bases that match TRBD2. After removal of 6 bases from V and 6 bases from J, the junction contained 6 bases not matched to a gene. The CDR3 contains 15 residues. CDR3: CASRRTSGESNEQFF. Here the CDR3 DNA reads TGTGCCAGCAGACGGACTAGCGGGGAGAGCAATGAGCAGTTCTTC.

This clonotype was seen at least ten times. V usage is TRBV20-1 and J usage is TRBJ2-5, with D perhaps TRBD1 or TRBD2 (5 bases each). V was clipped by 3 bases and J by 2 bases, with 13 bases between them. The CDR3 loop spans 14 amino acids. Germline values: CDR1 DFQATT, CDR2 SNEGSKA (reference sequence). CDR3 nucleotides: TGCAGTGCTAGCCGGGACGGACGACAAGAGACCCAGTACTTC. This translates into CSASRDGRQETQYF.

The chain links TRBV13 to TRBJ1-1; unclear D gene. The CDR3 loop spans 14 amino acids. Germline V CDR1 and CDR2: PRHDT, FYEKMQ (reference sequence). The germline V and J ends were trimmed by 1 base and 4 bases, with 10 bases remaining between them. For the CDR3, the DNA is TGTGCCAGCAGCTTAGACAAGGGCGCCACTGAAGCTTTCTTT. Amino acid sequence: CASSLDKGATEAFF.

CDR3 in DNA: TGTGCCAGCAGCACAACCCCCTGGGCGGACTACGAGCAGTACTTC. This codes for CASSTTPWADYEQYF. The rearrangement links TRBV11-2 to TRBJ2-7; D gene uncertain. This CDR3 has 15 residues. V lost 5 bases and J lost 3, with 17 bases in between. Germline-derived CDR1 and CDR2 are SGHAT and FQNNGV.

The rearrangement uses TRBV10-3 and TRBJ1-5; D is undetermined. V shed 0 bases and J shed 1 base, with 10 bases lying between them. This CDR3 is 16 amino acids long. The V gene's germline CDR1 is ENHRY and CDR2 SYGVKD. CDR3 sequence reads: CAISESMGGSNQPQHF. DNA of the CDR3: TGTGCCATCAGTGAGTCGATGGGAGGGAGCAATCAGCCCCAGCATTTT.

V usage is TRBV20-1 and J usage is TRBJ2-3, with D uncertain. Between the trimmed V and J ends, which lost 4 bases and 0 bases, there was a span of 17 bases. The CDR3 extends over 16 amino acids. Looked up from germline, CDR1 is DFQATT and CDR2 is SNEGSKA (reference sequence). The CDR3 DNA sequence: TGCAGTGCTAAAGGAGTGGGCACCACTAGCACAGATACGCAGTATTTT. It specifies CSAKGVGTTSTDTQYF.

This clonotype has ten or more counts. The V gene is TRBV9, the J gene TRBJ2-5; possibly TRBD2 for D (5 bases). This CDR3 spans 14 amino acids. Germline V gene data show CDR1 as SGDLS and CDR2 as YYNGEE. The V end was cut by 0 bases, the J end by 4 bases, with 10 bases between. CDR3 sequence: CASSVAGRVETQYF. CDR3 DNA sequence: TGTGCCAGCAGCGTAGCTGGGCGGGTAGAGACCCAGTACTTC.

This clonotype was detected only a few times. This chain links TRBV19 with TRBJ2-5; tentatively, D is TRBD2 (5 bases). Germline V lookup: CDR1 LNHDA, CDR2 SQIVND (reference sequence). This CDR3 region has 13 residues. V shed 6 bases and J shed 3 bases, with 11 bases lying between them. The CDR3 nucleotides read TGTGCCAGTAGGGACTTCGCGGAAGAGACCCAGTACTTC. Encoded protein: CASRDFAEETQYF.

This clonotype was counted between two and nine times. This chain connects TRBV19 to TRBJ2-1; 7 positions match TRBD1. Germline V CDR1 and CDR2: LNHDA, SQIVND (reference sequence). The CDR3 length is 11 residues. Trimming removed 4 bases from V and 12 bases from J; junction bases left unmatched: 3. The chain's CDR3 is CASSSRDRQFF. CDR3 nucleotides: TGTGCCAGTAGTAGCCGGGACAGGCAGTTCTTC. Looking up the rest from reference TRBV19 and TRBJ2-1 gives the full variable domain: DGGITQSPKYLFRKEGQNVTLSCEQNLNHDAMYWYRQDPGQGLRLIYYSQIVNDFQKGDIAEGYSVSREKKESFPLTVTSAQKNPTAFYLCASSSRDRQFFGPGTRLTVL.

The chain employs TRBV19 and TRBJ2-1; 7 positions agree with TRBD2. CDR3 length: 16 residues. Germline CDR1 is LNHDA and CDR2 is SQIVND (reference sequence). V shed 3 bases, J shed 0 bases, and the junction held 5 bases outside the gene matches. The CDR3 sequence is CASSISGGSSYNEQFF. The CDR3 DNA is TGTGCCAGTAGTATTTCGGGGGGAAGCTCCTACAATGAGCAGTTCTTC.

This clonotype has a handful of counts. The chain joins TRBV29-1 to TRBJ2-7; D uncertain. The CDR3 has 13 amino acids. Per the germline V gene, CDR1 is SQVTM and CDR2 is ANQGSEA. Trimming took off 2 bases at V and 0 bases at J, with 8 bases between the two ends. CDR3 bases: TGCAGCGTTGAACCGCTGAGCTCCTACGAGCAGTACTTC. Amino acids: CSVEPLSSYEQYF.

This clonotype was counted only a few times. The V and J genes are TRBV30 and TRBJ1-6; weak D call: TRBD1 (6 bases). Deletions cut 3 bases from V and 10 bases from J, with 22 bases between. This CDR3 has 16 residues. The V gene's germline CDR1 is GTSNPN and CDR2 SVGIG (reference sequence). The CDR3 DNA is TGTGCCTGGAGAGGCCCAGGAGGGGGGTTCGGGTCACCCCTCCACTTT. Protein product: CAWRGPGGGFGSPLHF.

This clonotype turned up a few times. The chain uses TRBV19 and TRBJ1-1; TRBD1 matches at 8 bases. The CDR3 totals 12 residues. In germline, CDR1 is LNHDA, CDR2 SQIVND (reference sequence). J lost 11 bases, V lost 5 bases, and 7 bases had no gene match. Here the CDR3 reads CASSPQTGDAFF. The CDR3 DNA sequence: TGTGCCAGTAGTCCCCAGACAGGGGACGCTTTCTTT.

This clonotype was observed a few times. The V call is TRBV12-3 or TRBV12-4, the J call TRBJ1-4; D is unresolved. V was pared by 6 bases and J by 4 bases, with 9 bases between. CDR3 length equals 13 residues. The chain's CDR3 is CASRPGHNEKLFF. The DNA of the CDR3 is TGTGCCAGCAGGCCGGGCCATAATGAAAAACTGTTTTTT.

The chain couples TRBV12-3 or TRBV12-4 to TRBJ1-5, with D possibly TRBD1 on 6 matching bases. CDR3 length: 16 amino acids. The V and J ends lost 3 bases and 8 bases respectively, with 20 bases between them. CDR3 region: CASSFSRRLRGKPQHF. DNA of the CDR3: TGTGCCAGCAGTTTTAGTCGGCGCCTGAGGGGGAAGCCCCAGCATTTT.

The chain combines TRBV7-9 with TRBJ2-7, with D maybe TRBD1 (6 bases). CDR1 is SEHNR, CDR2 FQNEAQ, per germline (reference sequence). With 1 base removed from V and 0 bases from J, the gap between germline ends came to 22 bases. This CDR3 is built from 19 residues. The CDR3 is CASSLVGRGPYPNSYEQYF. The CDR3 nucleotides read TGTGCCAGCAGCTTAGTTGGCAGGGGACCCTACCCAAACTCCTACGAGCAGTACTTC.

The J gene is TRBJ2-1, the V gene TRBV29-1; 7 bases are shared with TRBD2. V lost 2 bases to trimming and J lost 7 bases; unmatched junction nucleotides: 2. CDR1 SQVTM and CDR2 ANQGSEA come from the germline V gene. The CDR3 spans 12 residues. CDR3 protein: CSVEMGGNEQFF. CDR3 DNA sequence: TGCAGCGTTGAAATGGGGGGGAATGAGCAGTTCTTC.